This T cell receptor (beta chain) comes out of a study of T cell repertoires in cytomegalovirus infection. Study-wide findings and caveats: CMV-specific TCR beta clonotypes restricted by HLA-C dominated the ex vivo response.

The V and J ends lost 1 base and 6 bases respectively, with 11 bases between them. Germline V lookup: CDR1 MNHEY, CDR2 SVGAGI. CDR3 length: 14 residues. TCRdb itself ran the reads through MiXCR, one entry per CDR3 protein. The sample consists of approximately 990,000 distinct CDR3 sequences, roughly 30% of them appearing once. This clonotype was seen a few times. Its matching antigen is unknown. The specimen comprised cultured CD8+ T cells from PBMCs, sampled from culture after CMV antigen stimulation. The V gene is TRBV6-5, the J gene TRBJ2-3, with D perhaps TRBD1 (5 bases). The sequence derives from a human donor in good health (CMV status not recorded). Some clones in this sample may be carry-over from other donors' samples. This chain's CDR3 is CASSYFQGQDTQYF. The CDR3 region has the DNA TGTGCCAGCAGTTACTTCCAGGGTCAGGATACGCAGTATTTT.